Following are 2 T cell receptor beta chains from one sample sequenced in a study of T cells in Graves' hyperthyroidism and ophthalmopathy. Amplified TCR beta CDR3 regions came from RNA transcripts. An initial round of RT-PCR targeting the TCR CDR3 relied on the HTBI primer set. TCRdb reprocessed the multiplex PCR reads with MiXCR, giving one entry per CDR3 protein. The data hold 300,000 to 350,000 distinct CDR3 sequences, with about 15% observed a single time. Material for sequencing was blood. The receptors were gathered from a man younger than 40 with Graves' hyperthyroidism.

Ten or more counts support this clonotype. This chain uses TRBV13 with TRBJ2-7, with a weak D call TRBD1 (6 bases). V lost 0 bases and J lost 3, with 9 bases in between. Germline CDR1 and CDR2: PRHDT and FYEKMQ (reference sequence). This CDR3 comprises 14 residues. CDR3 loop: CASSLGRGIYEQYF. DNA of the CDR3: TGTGCCAGCAGCTTAGGGAGGGGGATCTACGAGCAGTACTTC.

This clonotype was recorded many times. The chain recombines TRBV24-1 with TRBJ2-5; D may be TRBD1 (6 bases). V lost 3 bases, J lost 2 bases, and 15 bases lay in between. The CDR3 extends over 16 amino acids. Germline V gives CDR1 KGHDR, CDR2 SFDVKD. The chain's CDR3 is CATSDEEPTGQETQYF. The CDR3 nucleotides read TGTGCCACCAGTGATGAGGAGCCTACAGGGCAAGAGACCCAGTACTTC.